This TCR beta chain was retrieved from a study of blood T cells in healthy people across ages. Study-wide results and limits: Naive T cell percentage strongly correlated with TCR beta diversity.

Per sample, no less than 5 micrograms of total RNA were extracted. The CDR3 spans 15 residues. Trimming shortened V by 1 base and J by 0 bases, and 11 bases separated the two germline ends. Germline V CDR1 and CDR2: SQVTM, ANQGSEA. There are a few counts of this clonotype. The antigen is undetermined. A second PCR, run for 7 to 11 cycles, used a sample-barcoded 5' primer plus a J-beta primer mix. One entry per CDR3 protein, called by TCRdb with MiXCR from the 5' RACE reads. The table records under 1,000,000 distinct CDR3 sequences, about half of them present only once. Specimen: blood. The V call is TRBV29-1, the J call TRBJ2-3, with D perhaps assigned TRBD1 or TRBD2 (6 bases each). The source is an elderly man in good health. As DNA, the CDR3 is TGCAGCGTTGAAGCCGTGGGGGGCAGCACAGATACGCAGTATTTT. Translating it yields CSVEAVGGSTDTQYF.